One sample yielded the 9 T cell receptor beta chains listed below, sequenced in a study of control samples from healthy donors and cancer patients. The method was immunoSEQ multiplex PCR; TCRdb's version includes in-frame clones alone and lacks a portion of them. The repertoire consists of about 77,000 clones, with approximately 92% occurring once and the leading ten covering 5.5% to 6.5%. Sequencing was performed on blood. Receptors originate from a woman aged 55 to 70 in good health.

The genes are TRBV10-2 and TRBJ1-4; maybe TRBD1 (5 bases). V gave up 8 bases and J gave up 5 bases, with 15 bases separating them. From germline, CDR1 is WSHSY and CDR2 SAAADI. The length of the CDR3 is 14 residues. In nucleotides, the CDR3 is TGCGCCAGCGGCCGCGGGACCACGAATGAAAAACTGTTTTTT. Translating gives CASGRGTTNEKLFF.

This clone is labeled as medium-sized. The genes are TRBV27 and TRBJ2-7, with D uncertain. Trimming removed 3 bases at V and 2 bases at J, with 11 bases between. The CDR3 has 14 residues. Germline V gives CDR1 MNHEY, CDR2 SMNVEV (reference sequence). The CDR3 sequence is CASSFTTRTYEQYF. The CDR3 nucleotides read TGTGCCAGCAGTTTCACCACCCGAACCTACGAGCAGTACTTC.

The genes are TRBV6-1 and TRBJ1-1; a possible D gene is TRBD1 (5 bases). The CDR3 totals 13 residues. With 3 bases removed from V and 7 bases from J, the gap between germline ends came to 12 bases. Looked up from germline, CDR1 is MNHNS and CDR2 is SASEGT. CDR3 coding DNA: TGTGCCAGCAGTGATTGGAACGGGGGTGAAGCTTTCTTT. It specifies CASSDWNGGEAFF.

The V call is TRBV3-1 (or the pseudogene TRBV3-2), the J call TRBJ2-5; 7 bases are shared with TRBD2. Germline values: CDR1 LGHDT, CDR2 YNNKEL (reference sequence). The CDR3 loop spans 16 amino acids. The V segment lost 2 bases and the J segment 0 bases; nucleotides outside the gene matches: 6. CDR3 sequence (DNA): TGTGCCAGCAGCCAAAGGGCTAGCGGATACCAAGAGACCCAGTACTTC. Protein: CASSQRASGYQETQYF.

This clone occurred a few times. This rearrangement joins TRBV7-2 to TRBJ1-1; D perhaps matches TRBD1 (6 bases). The CDR3 contains 13 residues. The germline CDR1 and CDR2 sequences are SGHTA and FQGNSA. V was pared by 5 bases and J by 5 bases, with 12 bases between. The CDR3 region has the DNA TGTGCCAGCAGCCCTACAGGGCGAACTGAAGCTTTCTTT. Encoded protein: CASSPTGRTEAFF. Combining the CDR3 with reference TRBV7-2 and TRBJ1-1 gives the whole variable domain GAGVSQSPSNKVTEKGKDVELRCDPISGHTALYWYRQSLGQGLEFLIYFQGNSAPDKSGLPSDRFSAERTGGSVSTLTIQRTQQEDSAVYLCASSPTGRTEAFFGQGTRLTVV.

This clone turned up a few times. This chain uses TRBV4-3 with TRBJ2-1; TRBD1 matches 7 bases. Unmatched junction bases numbered 12, after V lost 6 bases and J lost 10 bases. Germline CDR1 reads LGHNA; CDR2 reads YSLEER. The CDR3 sequence is 14 residues long. The DNA of the CDR3 is TGCGCCAGCAGTAACTGGCAGGGGGTACGGGAGCAGTTCTTC. Residues: CASSNWQGVREQFF.

The DNA for the CDR3 is TGTGCCATCAGGACAGGACTAACCTACGAGCAGTACTTC. Protein sequence: CAIRTGLTYEQYF. This chain uses TRBV10-3 with TRBJ2-7; D assignment may be TRBD1 or TRBD2 (6 bases each). Looked up from germline, CDR1 is ENHRY and CDR2 is SYGVKD. The length of the CDR3 is 13 residues. The V end lost 6 bases, the J end lost 2 bases, and 11 bases lay between the germline ends.

V and J are TRBV28 and TRBJ1-4; unclear D gene. CDR1 is MDHEN and CDR2 is SYDVKM in the germline V gene. V was clipped by 6 bases and J by 4 bases, with 18 bases between them. This CDR3 comprises 16 residues. The CDR3 DNA reads as TGTGCCAGCAGGAAATTGAGGAGGGAAGTTAATGAAAAACTGTTTTTT. It encodes CASRKLRREVNEKLFF.

The J gene is TRBJ1-1, the V gene TRBV9, with D uncertain. The CDR3 extends over 14 amino acids. V was trimmed by 0 bases and J by 0 bases, leaving 6 bases between them. Germline assignment: CDR1 SGDLS and CDR2 YYNGEE. The CDR3 DNA is TGTGCCAGCAGCGTAGCCGGCGTGAACACTGAAGCTTTCTTT. Translating gives CASSVAGVNTEAFF. The entire variable domain, with the rest obtained from reference TRBV9 and TRBJ1-1, is as follows: DSGVTQTPKHLITATGQRVTLRCSPRSGDLSVYWYQQSLDQGLQFLIQYYNGEERAKGNILERFSAQQFPDLHSELNLSSLELGDSALYFCASSVAGVNTEAFFGQGTRLTVV.